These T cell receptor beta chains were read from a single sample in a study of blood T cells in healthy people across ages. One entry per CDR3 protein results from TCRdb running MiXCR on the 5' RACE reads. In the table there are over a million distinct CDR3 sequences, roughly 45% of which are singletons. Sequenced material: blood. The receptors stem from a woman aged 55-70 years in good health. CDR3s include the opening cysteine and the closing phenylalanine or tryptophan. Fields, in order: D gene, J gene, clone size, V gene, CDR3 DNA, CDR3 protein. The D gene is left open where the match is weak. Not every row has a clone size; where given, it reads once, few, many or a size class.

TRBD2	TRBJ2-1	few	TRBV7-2	TGTGCCAGCAGCCAGATAGCGGGAGGGCCGGGCAATGAGCAGTTCTTC	CASSQIAGGPGNEQFF
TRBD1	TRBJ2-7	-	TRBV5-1	TGCGCCAGCAGCTTGGAGGGACAGGGTCGGCAGTACTTC	CASSLEGQGRQYF
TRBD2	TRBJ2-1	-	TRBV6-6	TGTGCCAGCAGTTACACCGGGACTAGTCGCCATGAGCAGTTCTTC	CASSYTGTSRHEQFF
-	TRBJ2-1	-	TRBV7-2	TGTGCCAGCAGCTTAGACAGCGGGCCGACCTACAATGAGCAGTTCTTC	CASSLDSGPTYNEQFF
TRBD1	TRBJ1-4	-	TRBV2	TGTGCCAGCAGTGAAGGGGACAGGCCTAATGAAAAACTGTTTTTT	CASSEGDRPNEKLFF
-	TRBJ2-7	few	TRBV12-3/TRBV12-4	TGTGCCAGCAGTCCCCGAGAGGGAATAAGGTACGAGCAGTACTTC	CASSPREGIRYEQYF
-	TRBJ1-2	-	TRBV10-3	TGTGCCATCAGTCGGGACACCAACTATGGCTACACCTTC	CAISRDTNYGYTF
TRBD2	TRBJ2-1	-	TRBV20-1	TGCAGTGCTAGTCATAGCGGGGTTGAGCAGTTCTTC	CSASHSGVEQFF
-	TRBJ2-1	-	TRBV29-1	TGCAGCGTAAAACTGGTCAATGAGCAGTTCTTC	CSVKLVNEQFF
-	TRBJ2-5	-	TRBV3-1	TGTGCCAGCAGCCCTGTATACGGGTTGCAGGTTTCCCAAGAGACCCAGTACTTC	CASSPVYGLQVSQETQYF
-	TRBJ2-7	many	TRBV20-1	TGCAGTGCTAACCCAATCTACGAGCAGTACTTC	CSANPIYEQYF
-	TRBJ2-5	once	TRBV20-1	TGCAGTGCTAGAGATCGTGGTAGCTACGGGCAGTACTTC	CSARDRGSYGQYF
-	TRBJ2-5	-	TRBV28	TGTGCCAGCGCAACGGAGACCCAGTACTTC	CASATETQYF
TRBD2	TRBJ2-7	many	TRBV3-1	TGTGCCAGCAGCCAAGAGCTAGCGGGGTCCTCGGGCGAGCAGTACTTC	CASSQELAGSSGEQYF
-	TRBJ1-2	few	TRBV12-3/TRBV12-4	TGTGCCAGCGACACAGGTCGAGGAGGCTACACCTTC	CASDTGRGGYTF
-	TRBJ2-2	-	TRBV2	TGTGCCACCCATACAGGGACCGGGGAGCTGTTTTTT	CATHTGTGELFF
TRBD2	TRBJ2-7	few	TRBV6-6	TGTGCCAGCAGTTACACCGGGACTAGCGGCGAGCAGTACTTC	CASSYTGTSGEQYF
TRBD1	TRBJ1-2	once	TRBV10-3	TGTGCCATCAGTTTGACAGGGGCGGTCGGTGGCTACACCTTC	CAISLTGAVGGYTF
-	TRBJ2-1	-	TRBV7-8	TGTGCCAGCAGCTCGGACGGTGGAGCCTACAATGAGCAGTTCTTC	CASSSDGGAYNEQFF
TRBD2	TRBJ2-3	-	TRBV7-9	TGTGCCAGCAGCTTACCAACTAGCGCAGACCCCACAGATACGCAGTATTTT	CASSLPTSADPTDTQYF
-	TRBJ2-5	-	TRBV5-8	TGTGCCAGCAGCTTGGGCAGGACAGTGGTTCAAGAGACCCAGTACTTC	CASSLGRTVVQETQYF
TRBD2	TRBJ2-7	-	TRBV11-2	TGTGCCAGCAGCGCCCGACTAGCGGGGTTCTCCTACGAGCAGTACTTC	CASSARLAGFSYEQYF
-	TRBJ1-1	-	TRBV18	TGTGCCAGCTCGCCAGGGGAGCTAAACACTGAAGCTTTCTTT	CASSPGELNTEAFF
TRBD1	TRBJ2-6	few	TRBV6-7	TGTGCCAGCAGCTTAGGGGGGACAGGGGCCCTAAACTCTGGGGCCAACGTCCTGACTTTC	CASSLGGTGALNSGANVLTF
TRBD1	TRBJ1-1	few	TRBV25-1	TGTGCCAGCATCGGGACAGGGAAGACTGAAGCTTTCTTT	CASIGTGKTEAFF
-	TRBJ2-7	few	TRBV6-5	TGTGCCAGCAGAGGTAGGTTGGCATCCGAGCAGTACTTC	CASRGRLASEQYF
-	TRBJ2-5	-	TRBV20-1	TGCAGTGCTAGTAAGGACACTGTAGAGACCCAGTACTTC	CSASKDTVETQYF
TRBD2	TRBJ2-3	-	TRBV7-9	TGTGCCAGCAGGTCGTCGTCTAGCGGGAACTACAGGGATACGCAGTATTTT	CASRSSSSGNYRDTQYF
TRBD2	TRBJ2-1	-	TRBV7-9	TGTGCCAGCAGCCAAGGACTAGCGGGAAATGACTACAATGAGCAGTTCTTC	CASSQGLAGNDYNEQFF
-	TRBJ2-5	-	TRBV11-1	TGTGCCAGCAGCATCCAAAGGGAGACCCAGTACTTC	CASSIQRETQYF
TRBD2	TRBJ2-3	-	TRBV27	TGTGCCAGCAGTTTAGGTTGGCGGGAGATCGGGCCAGATACGCAGTATTTT	CASSLGWREIGPDTQYF
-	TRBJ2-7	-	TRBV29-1	TGCAGCGTTACAAGTCGCGGATCCCACTACGAGCAGTACTTC	CSVTSRGSHYEQYF
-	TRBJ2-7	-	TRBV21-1	TGTGCCAGCAGCAATAAATTCCCGGAGCAGTACTTC	CASSNKFPEQYF
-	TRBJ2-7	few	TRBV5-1	TGCGCCAGCAGCTTGGTTCTTTCGGGGGAGTACGAGCAGTACTTC	CASSLVLSGEYEQYF
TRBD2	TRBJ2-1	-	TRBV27	TGTGCCAGCACCCTTAGCGGGAGGCTCTACAATGAGCAGTTCTTC	CASTLSGRLYNEQFF
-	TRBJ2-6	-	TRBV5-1	TGTGCCAGCAGCTCGAATATCAAGTCCGGGGCCAACGTCCTGACTTTC	CASSSNIKSGANVLTF
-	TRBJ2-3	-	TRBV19	TGTGCCAGCAAGCAGGGCCCAGATACGCAGTATTTT	CASKQGPDTQYF
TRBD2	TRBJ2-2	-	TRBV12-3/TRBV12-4	TGTGCCAGCAGCAGGGGACTAGCGGGAGGCACCGGGGAGCTGTTTTTT	CASSRGLAGGTGELFF
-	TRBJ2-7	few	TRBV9	TGTGCCAGCAGGGCGGGCGTTAACGAGCAGTACTTC	CASRAGVNEQYF
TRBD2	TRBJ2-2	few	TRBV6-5	TGTGCCAGCAGTCGCTCCAGCGGGATCGGGGAGCTGTTTTTT	CASSRSSGIGELFF
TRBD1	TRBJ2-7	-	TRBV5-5	TGTGCCAGCAGCTGGGGGACAGGGGTTGGCTACGAGCAGTACTTC	CASSWGTGVGYEQYF
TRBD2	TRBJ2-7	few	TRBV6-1	TGTGCCAGCAGTGAATCGGCTAGCGGGATCCTCAGAGCCTCCGAGCAGTACTTC	CASSESASGILRASEQYF
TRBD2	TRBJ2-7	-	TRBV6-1	TGTGCCAGCAGTGAAACCCCGGGAGGCTCCTACAATGAGCAGTACTTC	CASSETPGGSYNEQYF
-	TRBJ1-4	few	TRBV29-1	TGCAGCGTTCAGCAGCGTGGTGAAAAACTGTTTTTT	CSVQQRGEKLFF
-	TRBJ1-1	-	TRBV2	TGTGCCAGCAGCGCGACGGGAGGTTTAGCTGAAGCTTTCTTT	CASSATGGLAEAFF
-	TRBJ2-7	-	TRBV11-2	TGTGCCAGCGGCTTAGGAGGGACCGGCTATTTAGGGCAGTACTTC	CASGLGGTGYLGQYF
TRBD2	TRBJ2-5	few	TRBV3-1	TGTGCCAGCAGCCAATGGGGCAAGCGGGAGGGCGAGACCCAGTACTTC	CASSQWGKREGETQYF
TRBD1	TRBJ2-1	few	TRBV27	TGTGCCAGCAGCCCCGACAGGGCGGTGTTCCCAAACGAGCAGTTCTTC	CASSPDRAVFPNEQFF
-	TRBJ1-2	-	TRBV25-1	TGTGCCAGCAGTCCCCGGGGGTGGGGGGGAGGCTACACCTTC	CASSPRGWGGGYTF